Following are 19 T cell receptor beta chains from one sample sequenced in a study of T cells in localized non-small cell lung cancer. Here immunoSEQ multiplex PCR was the method, and the copy in TCRdb shows in-frame clones only, minus some. Of approximately 1,500 clones detected, over 25% appear once; the ten largest clones hold around 26%. Material: normal lung tissue next to the tumor, obtained before any cancer treatment. The source is a female donor aged 60 or older with stage I lung adenocarcinoma.

Here the CDR3 reads CSARVAGVWDEQFF. CDR3 nucleotide sequence: TGCAGCGCTAGGGTAGCGGGGGTTTGGGATGAGCAGTTCTTC. This sequence joins TRBV29-1 and TRBJ2-1; 9 bases agree with TRBD2. The ends lost 7 bases at V and 8 bases at J; junction bases unmatched: 12. CDR3 length: 14 residues. CDR1 is SQVTM, CDR2 ANQGSEA, per germline.

The V and J genes are TRBV28 and TRBJ1-2, with 7 bases identical to TRBD1. After removal of 8 bases from V and 5 bases from J, the junction contained 5 bases not matched to a gene. This CDR3 region has 12 residues. Germline V CDR1 and CDR2: MDHEN, SYDVKM. DNA of the CDR3: TGTGCCAGCCTTTGGACAGGTTATGGCTACACCTTC. Protein: CASLWTGYGYTF.

V usage is TRBV11-3 and J usage is TRBJ1-2, with D possibly matching TRBD1 (5 bases). The V gene lost 5 bases and the J gene lost 4 bases, with 17 bases spanning the gap. The CDR3 has 15 residues. CDR1 is SGHNT, CDR2 YENEEA, per germline. The CDR3 nucleotides read TGTGCCAGCAGCGCACTCGGGACGAGGGGCTATGGCTACACCTTC. This translates into CASSALGTRGYGYTF.

The chain joins TRBV28 to TRBJ2-7; D ambiguous. Trimming left V 6 bases short and J 1 base short, with 16 bases between. Germline CDR1 reads MDHEN; CDR2 reads SYDVKM. The CDR3 extends over 15 amino acids. The CDR3 region is CASSSPIGRSYEQYF. The CDR3 nucleotides are TGTGCCAGCAGCTCCCCAATTGGTCGGTCCTACGAGCAGTACTTC.

This clone was found a few times. The rearrangement uses TRBV28 and TRBJ2-7; 7 bases line up with TRBD2. The J segment lost 2 bases and the V segment lost 6 bases, leaving 10 bases of the junction unmatched. CDR1 is MDHEN, CDR2 SYDVKM, per germline. The CDR3 contains 15 residues. CDR3 sequence (DNA): TGTGCCAGCAGCCGCTCGGGGGGACCCACCTACGAGCAGTACTTC. Amino acids: CASSRSGGPTYEQYF. Supplemented by reference TRBV28 and TRBJ2-7, the full variable domain reads DVKVTQSSRYLVKRTGEKVFLECVQDMDHENMFWYRQDPGLGLRLIYFSYDVKMKEKGDIPEGYSVSREKKERFSLILESASTNQTSMYLCASSRSGGPTYEQYFGPGTRLTVT.

This clone was detected a few times. The gene calls are TRBV19 and TRBJ2-1; 9 nucleotides match TRBD1. Losses at the gene ends were 5 bases for V and 9 bases for J; bases not matched to a gene: 8. The CDR3 extends over 14 amino acids. Germline V gives CDR1 LNHDA, CDR2 SQIVND (reference sequence). Here the CDR3 DNA reads TGTGCCAGTAGTGTTAGGGACAGGGAGGGTGAGCAGTTCTTC. Encoded protein: CASSVRDREGEQFF.

In its sample, this clone was seen a few times. The chain links TRBV6-8 to TRBJ2-3; tentatively, D is TRBD1 (5 bases). In germline, CDR1 is MNHGY, CDR2 SAAAGT. This CDR3 is 14 amino acids long. The V gene lost 10 bases and the J gene lost 1 base, with 15 bases spanning the gap. Here the CDR3 DNA reads TGTGCCACCAATTTAGGACAAGGCACAGATACGCAGTATTTT. Translation: CATNLGQGTDTQYF.

The chain combines TRBV18 with TRBJ2-3; D is undetermined. The V and J ends lost 1 base and 6 bases respectively, with 14 bases between them. There are 15 residues in the CDR3. CDR1 and CDR2 from the germline V gene are KGHSH and LQKENI. DNA of the CDR3: TGTGCCAGCTCACCACGCGCGACGAAAGGGGATACGCAGTATTTT. It codes for CASSPRATKGDTQYF.

The V call is TRBV9, the J call TRBJ1-1; D is perhaps TRBD1 (6 bases). Germline CDR1 and CDR2: SGDLS and YYNGEE. Between the trimmed V and J ends, which lost 1 base and 5 bases, there was a span of 12 bases. CDR3 length equals 14 residues. The CDR3 here is CASSVIQGGTEAFF. In DNA form, the CDR3 reads TGTGCCAGCAGCGTAATACAGGGTGGAACTGAAGCTTTCTTT.

The chain is built from TRBV9 and TRBJ1-6; tentative D call: TRBD1 (5 bases). The CDR3 has 14 residues. Trimming left V 7 bases short and J 0 bases short, with 8 bases between. Germline V lookup: CDR1 SGDLS, CDR2 YYNGEE. The DNA for the CDR3 is TGTGCCAGCCGGGGCGACTCCTATAATTCACCCCTCCACTTT. It specifies CASRGDSYNSPLHF.

The rearrangement links TRBV10-2 to TRBJ2-1; the D gene could be TRBD1 or TRBD2 (6 bases each). The CDR3 consists of 16 residues. Trimming removed 6 bases at V and 2 bases at J, with 17 bases between. Germline V gene data show CDR1 as WSHSY and CDR2 as SAAADI. The CDR3, as DNA: TGCGCCAGCAGGGGGGGCAGCTACCCCCCCTACAATGAGCAGTTCTTC. Translating it yields CASRGGSYPPYNEQFF.

V usage is TRBV30 and J usage is TRBJ2-3, with a weak D call TRBD2 (5 bases). The CDR3 sequence is 15 residues long. Germline loops: CDR1 GTSNPN, CDR2 SVGIG (reference sequence). The V end was cut by 2 bases, the J end by 2 bases, with 14 bases between. The CDR3: CAWSPVRVITDTQYF. The CDR3 DNA reads TGTGCCTGGAGTCCGGTGAGGGTCATCACAGATACGCAGTATTTT.

The gene calls are TRBV18 and TRBJ1-4; tentatively, D is TRBD1 (5 bases). CDR1 and CDR2 from the germline V gene are KGHSH and LQKENI. The V gene lost 1 base and the J gene lost 8 bases, with 20 bases spanning the gap. The CDR3 extends over 17 amino acids. The CDR3 loop is CASSPRDLRGRNEKLFF. CDR3 nucleotides: TGTGCCAGCTCACCACGGGACCTCCGGGGAAGGAACGAAAAACTGTTTTTT.

J is TRBJ1-1 and V is TRBV19; no clear D. Germline assignment: CDR1 LNHDA and CDR2 SQIVND (reference sequence). The CDR3 runs 15 residues. The germline V and J ends were trimmed by 3 bases and 1 base, with 12 bases remaining between them. This CDR3 is CASSIYPGRNTEAFF. As DNA, the CDR3 is TGTGCCAGTAGTATTTACCCGGGCAGGAACACTGAAGCTTTCTTT.

The chain uses TRBV6-8 and TRBJ1-2; D not resolved. This CDR3 has 15 amino acids. V was cut by 4 bases and J by 3 bases, with 15 bases left in between. Germline V gene sequence: CDR1 MNHGY, CDR2 SAAAGT. The CDR3 DNA follows: TGTGCCAGCAGTTTGATGGCGCGGACGGACTATGGCTACACCTTC. It yields the protein CASSLMARTDYGYTF.

By frequency in the sample, this clone is large. The rearrangement joins TRBV28 to TRBJ1-1; D is undetermined. The CDR3 covers 14 residues. CDR1 and CDR2 (germline): MDHEN, SYDVKM. With 6 bases removed from V and 0 bases from J, the gap between germline ends came to 11 bases. CDR3 in DNA: TGTGCCAGCAGCCCCCACGGGATGAACACTGAAGCTTTCTTT. Encoded protein: CASSPHGMNTEAFF.

This clone was seen more than once but under ten times. V usage is TRBV11-3 and J usage is TRBJ2-1; no definite D call. This CDR3 contains 15 residues. V was clipped by 2 bases and J by 0 bases, with 8 bases between them. The germline V gene has CDR1 SGHNT and CDR2 YENEEA. CDR3 amino acids: CASSLMASSYNEQFF. In DNA, the CDR3 is TGTGCCAGCAGCTTAATGGCCAGCTCCTACAATGAGCAGTTCTTC.

This clone was seen a single time. The chain joins TRBV9 to TRBJ2-6; 10 bases map to TRBD2. The CDR3 consists of 20 residues. CDR1 is SGDLS and CDR2 is YYNGEE in the germline V gene. Germline trimming cut 0 bases from V and 0 bases from J; bases unmatched to any gene: 9. CDR3 coding DNA: TGTGCCAGCAGCGTAGATAGAAGGAGCGGGGGGGCCTCTGGGGCCAACGTCCTGACTTTC. Amino acid sequence: CASSVDRRSGGASGANVLTF.

This rearrangement joins TRBV30 to TRBJ2-7, with 8 nucleotides matching TRBD1. Trimming cost V 3 bases and J 6 bases; bases outside gene matches: 1. The CDR3 extends over 11 amino acids. The germline V gene encodes CDR1 GTSNPN and CDR2 SVGIG (reference sequence). The CDR3 is CAWSGTGEQYF. CDR3 nucleotide sequence: TGTGCCTGGAGCGGGACAGGCGAGCAGTACTTC.